These T cell receptor beta chains were read from a single sample in a study of molecular identifiers for immune sequencing clone quantification. TCRdb called the PCR reads again in MiXCR, with one record for every CDR3 protein. The table includes about 320,000 distinct CDR3 sequences, about 22% detected once. The sample was naive CD8+ T cells from blood, with Jurkat cell RNA spiked in. Receptors were obtained from a human donor in good health. Some libraries in this study had Jurkat cell RNA spiked in. Both conserved end residues are part of each CDR3. A D gene is named only where the DNA matches it firmly. Clone size, where shown, is once, few, many, or a class for clones that have expanded.

TRBV27,many,-,TRBJ2-7,TGCGCCAGCAGCTTCGGGGGTCAACCCTACGAGCAGTACTTC,CASSFGGQPYEQYF
TRBV7-9,many,-,TRBJ1-4,TGTGCCAGCAGCTTGCGCACGGATGATAATGAAAAACTGTTTTTT,CASSLRTDDNEKLFF
TRBV5-4,few,-,TRBJ1-1,TGTGCCAGCAGCTTTGGGGTGTCCACTGAAGCTTTCTTT,CASSFGVSTEAFF
TRBV4-3,many,TRBD1,TRBJ1-1,TGCGCCAGCAGCCAGGCTACAGGGGACACTGAAGCTTTCTTT,CASSQATGDTEAFF
TRBV6-4,-,TRBD1,TRBJ2-1,TGTGCCAGCAGTGACTCGACAGGGGCCCACAATGAGCAGTTCTTC,CASSDSTGAHNEQFF
TRBV29-1,many,-,TRBJ2-1,TGCAGCGTTGCGGGAGTGGGTTACAATGAGCAGTTCTTC,CSVAGVGYNEQFF
TRBV12-3/TRBV12-4,-,-,TRBJ2-1,TGTGCCAGCAGTATAGCGATAGACTCTACCGGTGAGCAGTTCTTC,CASSIAIDSTGEQFF
TRBV9,few,-,TRBJ2-3,TGTGCCAGCAGCGTAGTTGCGGGATCCACAGATACGCAGTATTTT,CASSVVAGSTDTQYF
TRBV7-9,few,TRBD1,TRBJ2-7,TGTGCCAGCAGACCCGGACAGGGTGGTGCCTACGAGCAGTACTTC,CASRPGQGGAYEQYF
TRBV30,many,-,TRBJ1-1,TGTGCCTGGAGTGTACGCCGGGACACTGAAGCTTTCTTT,CAWSVRRDTEAFF
TRBV9,many,-,TRBJ1-1,TGTGCCAGCAGCGTAGGACAGGTTAACACTGAAGCTTTCTTT,CASSVGQVNTEAFF
TRBV19,-,-,TRBJ1-5,TGTGCCAGTAGGATAGGCCGGGGCAATCAGCCCCAGCATTTT,CASRIGRGNQPQHF
TRBV29-1,many,-,TRBJ2-6,TGCAGCGTTGTGGGGGCTGGGGCCAACGTCCTGACTTTC,CSVVGAGANVLTF
TRBV2,few,TRBD1,TRBJ1-4,TGTGCCAGCAGCGCGATCCGGACAGGATATAATGAAAAACTGTTTTTT,CASSAIRTGYNEKLFF
TRBV9,many,-,TRBJ2-3,TGTGCCAGCAGCGTAGAGGGGAAGATAGATACGCAGTATTTT,CASSVEGKIDTQYF
TRBV10-2,many,-,TRBJ2-3,TGCGCCAGCAGTGAGGCACGAGCGAGCACAGATACGCAGTATTTT,CASSEARASTDTQYF
TRBV28,-,TRBD1,TRBJ1-1,TGTGCCAGCAGTTTACACGAGGACAGGGGGCTATTCCGAGGCACTGGAGCTTTCTTT,CASSLHEDRGLFRGTGAFF
TRBV11-2,-,-,TRBJ2-3,TGTGCCAGCAGCCCTATCGGCCATCCCGGCACCACAGATACGCAGTATTTT,CASSPIGHPGTTDTQYF
TRBV28,many,TRBD2,TRBJ2-7,TGTGCCAGCAGCCACGCGCTAGCGGGCGAGCAGTACTTC,CASSHALAGEQYF
TRBV20-1,few,TRBD1,TRBJ1-5,TGCAGTGCTGGGACAGGGAATCAGCCCCAGCATTTT,CSAGTGNQPQHF
TRBV7-9,-,TRBD2,TRBJ2-7,TGTGCCAGCAGCCAACCGGGACTAGCAGAAAACGAGCAGTACTTC,CASSQPGLAENEQYF
TRBV6-1,-,TRBD2,TRBJ2-5,TGTGCCAGCAGATTCAGGCGGGAGGGCCGTGAGACCCAGTACTTC,CASRFRREGRETQYF
TRBV9,few,-,TRBJ2-5,TGTGCCAGCAGCGAGAGAGCGGGCGACAACCAAGAGACCCAGTACTTC,CASSERAGDNQETQYF
TRBV5-6,-,TRBD1,TRBJ1-1,TGTGCCAGCAGCTCGACGACAGGGGTCACTGAAGCTTTCTTT,CASSSTTGVTEAFF
TRBV12-3/TRBV12-4,many,-,TRBJ1-1,TGTGCCAGCAGGGAGTGGGGATCCCCTGAAGCTTTCTTT,CASREWGSPEAFF